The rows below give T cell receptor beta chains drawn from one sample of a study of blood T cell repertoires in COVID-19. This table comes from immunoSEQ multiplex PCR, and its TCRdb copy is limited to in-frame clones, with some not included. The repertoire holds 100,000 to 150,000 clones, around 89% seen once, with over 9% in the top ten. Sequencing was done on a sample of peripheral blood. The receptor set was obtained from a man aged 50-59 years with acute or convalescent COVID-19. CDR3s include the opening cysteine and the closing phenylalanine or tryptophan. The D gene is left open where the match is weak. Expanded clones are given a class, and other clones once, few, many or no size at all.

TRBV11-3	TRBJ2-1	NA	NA	TGTGCCAGCAGCTCGCGGACGGAGGGAAATGAGCAGTTCTTC	CASSSRTEGNEQFF
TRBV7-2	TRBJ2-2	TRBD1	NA	TGTGCCAGCAGCTTGACAGGGCCGGTCACCGGGGAGCTGTTTTTT	CASSLTGPVTGELFF
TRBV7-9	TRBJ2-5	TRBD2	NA	TGTGCCAGCAGCTGGGGGGGAGAGACCCAGTACTTC	CASSWGGETQYF
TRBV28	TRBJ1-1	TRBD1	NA	TGTGCCAGCAGTCTCAGGGGGCGACTTTCTTCTGAAGCTTTCTTT	CASSLRGRLSSEAFF
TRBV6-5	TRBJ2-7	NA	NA	TGTGCCAGCAGCATGGGCCCGACCTACGAGCAGTACTTC	CASSMGPTYEQYF
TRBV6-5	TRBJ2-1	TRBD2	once	TGTGCCAGCAGTTACGCTGGGGCGGGAGGAGGTGAGCAGTTCTTC	CASSYAGAGGGEQFF
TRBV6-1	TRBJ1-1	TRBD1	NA	TGTGCCAGCAGTGAGACAGGGGCCTGGTACACTGAAGCTTTCTTT	CASSETGAWYTEAFF
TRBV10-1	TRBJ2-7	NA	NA	TGCGCCAGCAGTCCCGGGTCCTCCTACGAGCAGTACTTC	CASSPGSSYEQYF
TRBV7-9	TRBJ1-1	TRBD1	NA	TGTGCCAGCAGCTTCGACAGGGACAGGGGCATGAACACTGAAGCTTTCTTT	CASSFDRDRGMNTEAFF
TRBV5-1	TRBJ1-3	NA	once	TGCGCCAGCAGCTTGGACGGGGAGGGAAACACCATATATTTT	CASSLDGEGNTIYF
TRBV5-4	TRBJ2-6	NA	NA	TGTGCCAGCAGCCTGTTATCTGGGGCCAACGTCCTGACTTTC	CASSLLSGANVLTF
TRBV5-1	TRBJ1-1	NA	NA	TGCGCCACGAGCCTGGAGGGGACCAACACTGAAGCTTTCTTT	CATSLEGTNTEAFF
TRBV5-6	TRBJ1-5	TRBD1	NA	TGTGCCAGCAGTAGACAGGGAAGGCAGCCCCAGCATTTT	CASSRQGRQPQHF
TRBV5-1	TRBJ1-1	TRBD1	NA	TGCGCCAGCAGCTCCCAGGGGGCCACTGAAGCTTTCTTT	CASSSQGATEAFF
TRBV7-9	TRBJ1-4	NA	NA	TGTGCCAGCCAACCCCAGGGCGGTGAGAATGAAAAACTGTTTTTT	CASQPQGGENEKLFF
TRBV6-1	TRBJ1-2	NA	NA	TGTGCCAGCAGTGAGTCGTACAGGGAAGGCTACACCTTC	CASSESYREGYTF
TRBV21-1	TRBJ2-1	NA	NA	TGTGCCAGCAGCAAAGTCCTAGCGGGAGGGAATGAGCAGTTCTTC	CASSKVLAGGNEQFF
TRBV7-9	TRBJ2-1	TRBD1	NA	TGTGCCAGCAGCTTCCTACCGGGACAGGGGGCCAACAATGAGCAGTTCTTC	CASSFLPGQGANNEQFF
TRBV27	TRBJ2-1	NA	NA	TGTGCCAGCAGTTTAGGACTTACTGAGCAGTTCTTC	CASSLGLTEQFF
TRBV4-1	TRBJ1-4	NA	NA	TGCGCCAGCAGCCAAGATGAGGTACAGGGACCGAATGAAAAACTGTTTTTT	CASSQDEVQGPNEKLFF
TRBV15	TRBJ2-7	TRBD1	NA	TGTGCCACCAGCAGAGCAACAGGGGGCGCGGACTACGAGCAGTACTTC	CATSRATGGADYEQYF
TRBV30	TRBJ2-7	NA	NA	TGTGCCTGGAGAAAACAGCCCACCTACGAGCAGTACTTC	CAWRKQPTYEQYF
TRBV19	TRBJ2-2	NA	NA	TGTGCCAGTAGTATCTCGGCAGGGAATACCGGGGAGCTGTTTTTT	CASSISAGNTGELFF
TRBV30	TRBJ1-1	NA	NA	TGTGCCTGGAGTACCCTGGGGGCGGAAGCTTTCTTT	CAWSTLGAEAFF
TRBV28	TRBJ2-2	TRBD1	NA	TGTGCCAGCAGTAAGACAGGGGGCTTCGGGGAGCTGTTTTTT	CASSKTGGFGELFF
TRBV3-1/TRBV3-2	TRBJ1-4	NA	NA	TGTGCCAGCAGCCCATCTCTAGTGGTGGCGAGAGGGCTTCCGATTTATGAAAAACTGTTTTTT	CASSPSLVVARGLPIYEKLFF
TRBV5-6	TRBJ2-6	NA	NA	TGTGCCAGCGGCCTTCGGATTAGGAGCTCTGGGGCCAACGTCCTGACTTTC	CASGLRIRSSGANVLTF
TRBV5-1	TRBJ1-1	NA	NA	TGCGCCAGCAGCTTGGGTTATAGCTGGTCCGGAACGGTCCAAGCTTTCTTT	CASSLGYSWSGTVQAFF
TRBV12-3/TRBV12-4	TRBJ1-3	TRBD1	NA	TGTGCCAGCAGTCCGGGACAGGGGAACACCATATATTTT	CASSPGQGNTIYF
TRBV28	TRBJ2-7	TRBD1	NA	TGTGCCAGCGGGGACAGGGACGAGCAGTACTTC	CASGDRDEQYF
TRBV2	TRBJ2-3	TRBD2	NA	TGTGCCAGCGGCTTGGGACTAGCGGGGGGTCAAGATACGCAGTATTTT	CASGLGLAGGQDTQYF
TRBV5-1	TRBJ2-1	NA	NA	TGCGCCAGCAGTCAAAACCCTCCGGGACTGGGGTATGATGAGCAGTTCTTC	CASSQNPPGLGYDEQFF
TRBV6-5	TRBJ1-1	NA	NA	TGTGCCAGCAGGCACAGATACATGAACACTGAAGCTTTCTTT	CASRHRYMNTEAFF
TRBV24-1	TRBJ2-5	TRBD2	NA	TGTGCCACCAGTGATAGTGGAACTAGCGCCTACCAAGAGACCCAGTACTTC	CATSDSGTSAYQETQYF
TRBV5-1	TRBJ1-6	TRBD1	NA	TGCGCCAGCAGCTTGCTCGACAGGGGTTCACCCCTCCACTTT	CASSLLDRGSPLHF
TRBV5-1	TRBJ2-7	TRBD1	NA	TGCGCCAGCAGCCCCGACAGGGTTAGAAACGAGCAGTACTTC	CASSPDRVRNEQYF
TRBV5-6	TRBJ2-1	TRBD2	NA	TGTGCCAGCAGCTTTCTCGCGGGAGGGCCGGGTGAGCAGTTCTTC	CASSFLAGGPGEQFF
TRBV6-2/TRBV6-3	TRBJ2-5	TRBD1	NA	TGTGCCAGCAGTTCGAGGGGGCGCGTCATCCGTATAGAGACCCAGTACTTC	CASSSRGRVIRIETQYF
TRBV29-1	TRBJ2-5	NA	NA	TGCAGCGTATCTCCCCTCCAGGAGACCCAGTACTTC	CSVSPLQETQYF
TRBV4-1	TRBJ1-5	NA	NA	TGCGCCAGCAGCCAAGGTACAGGGAGTGGCAATCAGCCCCAGCATTTT	CASSQGTGSGNQPQHF
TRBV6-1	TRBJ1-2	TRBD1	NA	TGTGCCAGCAGTGAAGAAAAACAGGGGTTTTATGGCTACACCTTC	CASSEEKQGFYGYTF
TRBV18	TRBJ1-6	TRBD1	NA	TGTGCCAGCTCACCTTTCGGGACAGGGGAGAGTACGCCCCTCCACTTT	CASSPFGTGESTPLHF
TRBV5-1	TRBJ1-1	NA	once	TGCGCCAGCAGCCCGCCGAGGCGGAACACTGAAGCTTTCTTT	CASSPPRRNTEAFF
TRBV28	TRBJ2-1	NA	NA	TGTGCCAGCAGATCCAAAGGGGGGGCCCGGCCATTTGAGCAGTTCTTC	CASRSKGGARPFEQFF
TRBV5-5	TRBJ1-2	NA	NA	TGTGCCAGCAGCTGGAACCCCCAGGACGGGGGAGCTGGCTACACCTTC	CASSWNPQDGGAGYTF
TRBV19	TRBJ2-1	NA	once	TGTGCCAGTAGTGTTAGCGGAGGAGCAGACAATGAGCAGTTCTTC	CASSVSGGADNEQFF
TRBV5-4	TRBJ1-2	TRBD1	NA	TGTGCCAGCAGCGCCGGGACAGGGGGCAGTAACTATGGCTACACCTTC	CASSAGTGGSNYGYTF
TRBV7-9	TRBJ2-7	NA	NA	TGTGCCAGCAGCTCGTTTTCAGGGCCAGGAGAGCAGTACTTC	CASSSFSGPGEQYF
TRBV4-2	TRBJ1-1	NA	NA	TGTGCCAGCAGCCAAGATTCCGTAGCCACTGAAGCTTTCTTT	CASSQDSVATEAFF
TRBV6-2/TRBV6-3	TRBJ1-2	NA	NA	TGTGCCAGCAGTTATCAGGGCGGCTTCTATGGCTACACCTTC	CASSYQGGFYGYTF
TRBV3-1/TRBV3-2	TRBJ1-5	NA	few	TGTGCCAGCAGCCATCGGGGAGGGCTTCAGCCCCAGCATTTT	CASSHRGGLQPQHF